These 22 T cell receptor beta chains were sequenced from one sample in a study of tissue T cells after allogeneic stem cell transplantation. Regarding time point: mouse harvest day 7 after allogeneic transplant. Mouse grafts combined 10^7 T-cell-depleted bone marrow cells with 10^6 splenic CD5+ T cells. This table comes from immunoSEQ multiplex PCR, and its TCRdb copy is limited to in-frame clones, with some not included. The table shows roughly 4,200 clones, with about half occurring only once. Input material: lymph node tissue. The origin of the receptors is a female BALB/c mouse given C57BL/6 T cells with graft-versus-host disease after an allogeneic hematopoietic cell transplant.

With regard to this clone: Each gene name is a mouse one. The CDR3 goes on 1 residue after the read ends, and that part is filled in from the germline J gene. V usage is TRBV16 and J usage is TRBJ1-5; D ambiguous. Trimming pared 0 bases from V and 3 bases from J, leaving 6 bases between. Per the germline V gene, CDR1 is SGHSA and CDR2 is FRNQAP. The CDR3 runs 14 residues. CDR3 DNA (partial): TGTGCAAGCAGCTTAGACGTGGGCAACCAGGCTCCGCTT. It encodes CASSLDVGNQAPL. From start to end, the CDR3 is CASSLDVGNQAPLF.

A few counts support this clone. Mouse gene names and germline throughout. The read falls 1 residue short of the CDR3 end, and the missing part is taken from the germline J gene. This chain links TRBV13-2 with TRBJ2-1, with D unresolved. Trimming stripped 2 bases from V and 4 bases from J, with 7 bases between. The CDR3 is 13 amino acids. Germline V gene sequence: CDR1 NNHNN, CDR2 SYGAGS (reference sequence). Partial CDR3 DNA: TGTGCCAGCGGTGAGCCAAAATATGCTGAGCAGTTC. Translated: CASGEPKYAEQF. The whole CDR3 reads CASGEPKYAEQFF.

Only one count was recorded for this clone. Mouse germline and gene names are used. The read ends 1 residue early relative to the CDR3; the germline J gene fills the gap. V usage is TRBV12-2 and J usage is TRBJ1-1, with D possibly TRBD1 on 5 matching bases. CDR1 and CDR2 from the germline V gene are SGHLS and HYDKME. Between the trimmed V and J ends, which lost 0 bases and 1 base, there was a span of 5 bases. The CDR3 consists of 13 residues. The DNA read from the CDR3 is TGTGCCAGCTCTCTCGGGGGGAACACAGAAGTCTTC. Translating gives CASSLGGNTEVF. The CDR3 in its entirety is CASSLGGNTEVFF.

Comment on this clone: Mouse names are used for the genes. The sequenced fragment ends 1 residue before the CDR3 boundary, so the rest is inferred from the germline J gene. The chain combines TRBV23 with TRBJ1-1. Germline values: CDR1 KGHTA, CDR2 FQNQQP. This CDR3 is built from 15 residues. The sequenced part of the CDR3 DNA is TGCTCCAGCAGTCAATCTGGGGGGTTTGGGACAGAAGTCTTC. Translating it yields CSSSQSGGFGTEVF. The full CDR3 reads CSSSQSGGFGTEVFF.

Details on this clone: Gene and germline names: mouse. The DNA ends 1 residue before the CDR3 does, and the rest of the CDR3 is filled in from the germline J gene. The chain joins TRBV16 to TRBJ2-3; no firm D call. V lost 0 bases to trimming and J lost 0 bases, with 4 bases between them. Germline CDR1 reads SGHSA; CDR2 reads FRNQAP. This CDR3 is 14 amino acids long. CDR3 sequence: CASSLDTSAETLYF. The DNA read from the CDR3 is TGTGCAAGCAGCTTAGACACTAGTGCAGAAACGCTGTAT.

This clone was observed a handful of times. Germline and genes: mouse. CDR3 in amino acids: CASSPDSQDTQYF. The sequenced part of the CDR3 DNA is TGTGCCAGCAGCCCGGACAGCCAAGACACCCAGTAC. The chain combines TRBV5 with TRBJ2-5; maybe TRBD1 (6 bases). The CDR3 goes on 1 residue after the read ends, and that part is filled in from the germline J gene. This CDR3 comprises 13 residues. CDR1 is LGHNA, CDR2 YNLKQL, per germline (reference sequence). V gave up 4 bases and J gave up 2 bases, with 7 bases separating them.

Concerning this clone: The genes are named according to mouse. The CDR3 goes on 1 residue after the read ends, and that part is filled in from the germline J gene. This chain uses TRBV3 with TRBJ1-2; D unclear. This CDR3 comprises 13 residues. Trimming stripped 3 bases from V and 0 bases from J, with 5 bases between. Germline V gene data show CDR1 as SNHLY and CDR2 as FYNGKV (reference sequence). The CDR3 bases that were read are TGTGCCAGCAGCTTGGGGACAAACTCCGACTACACC. As protein: CASSLGTNSDYT. The CDR3 as a whole reads CASSLGTNSDYTF.

Remarks on this clone: Mouse germline and gene names are used. CDR3 loop: CASTPSSAETLYF. Incomplete CDR3 DNA: TGTGCCAGTACTCCCTCAAGTGCAGAAACGCTGTAT. This chain uses TRBV26 with TRBJ2-3; the D is unclear. Read coverage stops 1 residue before the CDR3 terminus; the germline J gene supplies the remainder. Germline V gene data show CDR1 as KGHPV and CDR2 as FQNQEV (reference sequence). The V end was cut by 9 bases, the J end by 0 bases, with 10 bases between. The CDR3 spans 13 residues.

This clone was counted only a few times. Mouse gene names apply. The CDR3 end lies 1 residue beyond the end of the read and is filled in from the germline J gene. The genes are TRBV20 and TRBJ2-4; possible D gene TRBD1, 6 bases. V gave up 3 bases and J gave up 5 bases, with 6 bases separating them. The CDR3 consists of 11 residues. Germline values: CDR1 GFQATS, CDR2 STVNSAI. CDR3 DNA (partial): TGTGGTGCTAGCAGGGGAAACACCTTGTAC. Protein sequence: CGASRGNTLY. The complete CDR3 reads CGASRGNTLYF.

Regarding this clone: Gene names refer to mouse genes. The read finishes 1 residue shy of the CDR3 end, and the germline J gene is used to complete it. Within the sample, other DNA sequences also encode this same CDR3. The V gene is TRBV26, the J gene TRBJ1-4; a weak D match, TRBD1 (6 bases). The CDR3 has 14 amino acids. Trimming took off 2 bases at V and 7 bases at J, with 11 bases between the two ends. Germline CDR1 and CDR2: KGHPV and FQNQEV (reference sequence). CDR3 sequence reads: CASSLGGRGERLFF. CDR3 DNA (partial): TGTGCCAGCAGTCTGGGGGGCAGAGGCGAAAGATTATTT.

This clone was found once. The gene symbols are mouse symbols. The CDR3 DNA, read in part, is TGTGCCAGCAGTCTGGGACAAGCAAACACAGAAGTCTTC. Its translation is CASSLGQANTEVF. In full, the CDR3 is CASSLGQANTEVFF. The gene calls are TRBV26 and TRBJ1-1, with D perhaps matching TRBD1 (5 bases). The sequence runs out 1 residue before the end of the CDR3; the remainder is reconstructed from the germline J gene. The CDR3 spans 14 residues. Between the trimmed V and J ends, which lost 2 bases and 0 bases, there was a span of 7 bases. The germline V gene encodes CDR1 KGHPV and CDR2 FQNQEV (reference sequence).

About this clone itself: Genes here carry mouse names. The sequence runs out 1 residue before the end of the CDR3; the remainder is reconstructed from the germline J gene. The rearrangement links TRBV2 to TRBJ2-5, with D perhaps TRBD2 (5 bases). The V end lost 0 bases, the J end lost 4 bases, and 5 bases lay between the germline ends. The CDR3 spans 13 residues. CDR1 and CDR2 (germline): LGHNA, YSYQKL. The CDR3 bases that were read are TGTGCCAGCAGCCAAGACTGGGAAGACACCCAGTAC. Its translation is CASSQDWEDTQY. The entire CDR3 protein reads CASSQDWEDTQYF.

A word on this clone: Gene names follow the mouse nomenclature. The CDR3 end falls 1 residue outside the read, so it is completed with the germline J gene. This sequence joins TRBV26 and TRBJ2-3, with D unresolved. The V gene lost 4 bases and the J gene lost 0 bases, with 8 bases spanning the gap. In germline, CDR1 is KGHPV, CDR2 FQNQEV (reference sequence). This CDR3 comprises 14 residues. CDR3 DNA, as far as it was read: TGTGCCAGCAGTCGCCCTAAAAGTGCAGAAACGCTGTAT. Translated: CASSRPKSAETLY. The entire CDR3 reads CASSRPKSAETLYF.

This clone appeared a few times. These gene names are mouse names. The read ends 1 residue before the CDR3 terminus; that terminus is restored from the germline J gene. The chain is built from TRBV29 and TRBJ1-1; no reliable D call. V was cut by 3 bases and J by 0 bases, with 8 bases left in between. Germline V lookup: CDR1 MSHET, CDR2 SYDVDS. The length of the CDR3 is 14 residues. The DNA read from the CDR3 is TGTGCTAGCAGTTTCGCAGGAGCAAACACAGAAGTCTTC. Protein product: CASSFAGANTEVF. The CDR3 in its entirety is CASSFAGANTEVFF.

About this clone: Germline and genes: mouse. With the read ending 1 residue before the CDR3 end, the germline J gene is used to fill in that end. The gene calls are TRBV3 and TRBJ1-4, with D unresolved. Trimming removed 3 bases from V and 0 bases from J, with 5 bases in between. The CDR3 loop spans 14 amino acids. Germline V CDR1 and CDR2: SNHLY, FYNGKV (reference sequence). CDR3 protein: CASSFQFSNERLFF. CDR3 bases read: TGTGCCAGCAGCTTTCAGTTTTCCAACGAAAGATTATTT. Drawing the rest from reference TRBV3 and TRBJ1-4, the complete variable domain is GPKVLQIPSHQIIDMGQMVTLNCDPVSNHLYFYWYKQILGQQMEFLVNFYNGKVMEKSKLFKDQFSVERPDGSYFTLKIQPTALEDSAVYFCASSFQFSNERLFFGHGTKLSVL.

This clone was seen only once. Gene names follow the mouse nomenclature. With the read ending 1 residue before the CDR3 end, the germline J gene is used to fill in that end. The chain joins TRBV29 to TRBJ1-3, with D uncertain. V dropped 2 bases and J dropped 11 bases, with 10 bases sitting between them. The germline CDR1 and CDR2 sequences are MSHET and SYDVDS. CDR3 length: 12 residues. CDR3: CASSLVLGPLYF. CDR3 DNA (partial): TGTGCTAGCAGTTTAGTCTTAGGACCGCTCTAT.

This clone was seen only a few times. Any gene name here is a mouse gene name. The read gets to within 1 residue of the CDR3 end, and the germline J gene fills in the rest. The chain is built from TRBV26 and TRBJ1-6; D unclear. TRBJ1-6 is an ORF, and what it does is uncertain. This CDR3 spans 14 amino acids. Per the germline V gene, CDR1 is KGHPV and CDR2 is FQNQEV (reference sequence). V was cut by 5 bases and J by 0 bases, with 5 bases left in between. The CDR3 sequence: CASSGVSYNSPLYF. The DNA read from the CDR3 is TGTGCCAGCAGTGGGGTTTCCTATAATTCGCCCCTCTAC.

This clone was counted only a few times. Gene names refer to mouse genes. The observed sequence ends 1 residue before the CDR3 terminus, with the missing tail filled in from the germline J gene. The sample contains more than one DNA sequence encoding this CDR3. The chain joins TRBV13-2 to TRBJ2-5; tentatively, D is TRBD1 (5 bases). The V gene lost 1 base and the J gene lost 0 bases, with 6 bases spanning the gap. Germline CDR1 and CDR2: NNHNN and SYGAGS (reference sequence). This CDR3 is built from 14 residues. The CDR3: CASGDRGNQDTQYF. Partial CDR3 DNA: TGTGCCAGCGGTGATAGGGGTAACCAAGACACCCAGTAC.

Concerning this clone itself: The genes are named according to mouse. Read coverage stops 1 residue before the CDR3 terminus; the germline J gene supplies the remainder. The chain has TRBV23 and TRBJ2-1. The germline gives CDR1 KGHTA, CDR2 FQNQQP. CDR3 size: 14 residues. CDR3 DNA, as far as it was read: TGCTCCAGCAGTCAATCGCTCCTCTATGCTGAGCAGTTC. Translating it yields CSSSQSLLYAEQF. The full-length CDR3 reads as CSSSQSLLYAEQFF.

A word on this clone: Gene names are mouse gene names. Sequencing ends 1 residue short of the CDR3 end; the germline J gene provides the rest. The J gene is TRBJ2-3, the V gene TRBV26, with TRBD2 matching 8 bases. There are 14 residues in the CDR3. The germline gives CDR1 KGHPV, CDR2 FQNQEV (reference sequence). V was clipped by 3 bases and J by 1 base; unmatched bases: 0. CDR3 in amino acids: CASSLGGGAETLYF. The DNA read from the CDR3 is TGTGCCAGCAGTCTTGGGGGGGGTGCAGAAACGCTGTAT.

Note on this clone: Germline and genes here are mouse. Read data end 1 residue before the CDR3 end; the end is taken from the germline J gene. The rearrangement links TRBV31 to TRBJ2-5, with D uncertain. V was clipped by 0 bases and J by 6 bases, with 4 bases between them. Germline assignment: CDR1 GKSSPN and CDR2 SITVG. The CDR3 sequence is 11 residues long. The CDR3 DNA, read in part, is TGTGCCTGGAGTCTGCGGGACACCCAGTAC. Amino acids: CAWSLRDTQY. The CDR3 as a whole reads CAWSLRDTQYF.

Remarks on this clone: Gene names and germline match the mouse. The read terminates 1 residue before the CDR3 end, so the remaining end is supplied by the germline J gene. The V gene is TRBV26, the J gene TRBJ2-3; D remains ambiguous. Per germline, CDR1 KGHPV and CDR2 FQNQEV (reference sequence). Trimming removed 4 bases at V and 0 bases at J, with 8 bases between. CDR3 length: 14 amino acids. The CDR3 is CASSRRVSAETLYF. CDR3 bases read: TGTGCCAGCAGTCGGAGGGTTAGTGCAGAAACGCTGTAT.